Following are 26 T cell receptor beta chains from one sample sequenced in a study of blood T cell repertoires in COVID-19. Data came from immunoSEQ multiplex PCR; TCRdb stores just in-frame clones and leaves some out. The repertoire holds about 310,000 clones, with more than 70% as singletons. Sample: peripheral blood. All receptors come from a woman aged 45-65 years who had recovered from COVID-19.

The chain links TRBV10-2 to TRBJ1-1; 7 nucleotides match TRBD1. The CDR3 spans 16 residues. Trimming took 8 bases from V and 4 from J; bases not matched to a gene: 16. The germline gives CDR1 WSHSY, CDR2 SAAADI. CDR3 sequence reads: CASSADRDWVATEAFF. In DNA form, the CDR3 reads TGCGCCAGCTCTGCAGACAGGGATTGGGTAGCCACTGAAGCTTTCTTT.

This chain connects TRBV4-3 to TRBJ2-7; perhaps TRBD2 as D (5 bases). This CDR3 comprises 14 residues. The V and J ends lost 0 bases and 2 bases respectively, with 8 bases between them. Germline CDR1 LGHNA, CDR2 YSLEER. CDR3 loop: CASSQEYGAYEQYF. The CDR3 DNA reads as TGCGCCAGCAGCCAAGAGTACGGGGCCTACGAGCAGTACTTC.

This clone has a handful of counts. The J gene is TRBJ2-2, the V gene TRBV2, with D hard to call. Germline values: CDR1 SNHLY, CDR2 FYNNEI. The germline V and J ends were trimmed by 3 bases and 6 bases, with 5 bases remaining between them. This CDR3 has 12 amino acids. The chain's CDR3 is CASSDRPGELFF. DNA for the CDR3: TGTGCCAGCAGTGACAGGCCCGGGGAGCTGTTTTTT.

The J gene is TRBJ2-7, the V gene TRBV11-2; D is possibly TRBD1 (6 bases). The CDR3 is 14 residues long. Germline CDR1 and CDR2: SGHAT and FQNNGV. Trimming took off 1 base at V and 9 bases at J, with 16 bases between the two ends. The CDR3 is CASSLAVTGRGQYF. DNA of the CDR3: TGTGCCAGCAGCTTAGCTGTTACAGGGCGCGGGCAGTACTTC. Full variable domain (rest looked up from reference TRBV11-2 and TRBJ2-7): EAGVAQSPRYKIIEKRQSVAFWCNPISGHATLYWYQQILGQGPKLLIQFQNNGVVDDSQLPKDRFSAERLKGVDSTLKIQPAKLEDSAVYLCASSLAVTGRGQYFGPGTRLTVT.

This clone was seen a single time. V usage is TRBV6-2 or TRBV6-3 and J usage is TRBJ1-5; TRBD1 matches at 7 bases. Germline V gene data show CDR1 as MNHEY and CDR2 as SVGEGT. J was trimmed by 4 bases and V by 4 bases; bases with no gene match: 4. This CDR3 has 14 amino acids. DNA for the CDR3: TGTGCCAGCAGTTGGTCAGGGGGGAATCAGCCCCAGCATTTT. The encoded protein is CASSWSGGNQPQHF.

The chain is built from TRBV7-9 and TRBJ1-6, with 7 bases identical to TRBD1. Germline V gene data show CDR1 as SEHNR and CDR2 as FQNEAQ (reference sequence). Trimming took 4 bases from V and 14 from J; bases not matched to a gene: 11. CDR3 length: 14 amino acids. The CDR3: CASSSGTASISLHF. Here the CDR3 DNA reads TGTGCCAGCAGCTCCGGGACAGCCAGTATATCCCTCCACTTT.

This chain links TRBV9 with TRBJ1-3; D gene unclear. The ends were cut back, 4 bases at V and 4 bases at J, with 18 bases in the middle. The germline CDR1 and CDR2 sequences are SGDLS and YYNGEE. This CDR3 contains 16 residues. CDR3 amino acids: CASSPNPFIEGNTIYF. In DNA form, the CDR3 reads TGTGCCAGCAGCCCCAACCCTTTTATAGAGGGAAACACCATATATTTT.

This chain links TRBV19 with TRBJ1-3, with D unresolved. The CDR3 has 11 residues. V shed 5 bases and J shed 4 bases, with 3 bases lying between them. The germline CDR1 and CDR2 sequences are LNHDA and SQIVND (reference sequence). The CDR3 DNA reads as TGTGCCAGTAGTCCGGGAAACACCATATATTTT. Protein: CASSPGNTIYF.

V gene TRBV3-1 (or the pseudogene TRBV3-2) combines with J gene TRBJ1-2; tentative D call: TRBD1 (5 bases). V lost 0 bases and J 4 bases, leaving 12 bases between the germline ends. The CDR3 extends over 15 amino acids. Germline V lookup: CDR1 LGHDT, CDR2 YNNKEL (reference sequence). CDR3 sequence (DNA): TGTGCCAGCAGCCAAGACGGGCGGGGCATCTATGGCTACACCTTC. It specifies CASSQDGRGIYGYTF.

This clone was detected only a few times. This chain uses TRBV7-2 with TRBJ2-7, with a tentative D call TRBD2 (5 bases). Trimming took off 3 bases at V and 1 base at J, with 13 bases between the two ends. Per germline, CDR1 SGHTA and CDR2 FQGNSA. The CDR3 contains 15 residues. CDR3 DNA: TGTGCCAGCAGCTTTGGTGGACTTAATTCCTACGAGCAGTACTTC. It yields the protein CASSFGGLNSYEQYF.

Turning to this clone: Other DNA sequences in this sample translate to the same CDR3. The chain joins TRBV9 to TRBJ1-3, with 10 bases aligning to TRBD1. Germline V CDR1 and CDR2: SGDLS, YYNGEE. Trimming removed 2 bases from V and 3 bases from J; junction bases left unmatched: 2. The CDR3 is 15 amino acids. The CDR3 DNA reads as TGTGCCAGCAGCGTGACAGGGGGCAGTGGAAACACCATATATTTT. Its protein product is CASSVTGGSGNTIYF.

This CDR3 is CASRPGSPAETQYF. CDR3 sequence (DNA): TGTGCCAGCAGGCCAGGATCACCAGCGGAAACCCAGTACTTC. V and J are TRBV7-2 and TRBJ2-5; tentative D call: TRBD2 (5 bases). V was pared by 6 bases and J by 8 bases, with 19 bases between. Germline loops: CDR1 SGHTA, CDR2 FQGNSA. CDR3 length equals 14 residues. Full variable domain (remainder filled in from reference TRBV7-2 and TRBJ2-5): GAGVSQSPSNKVTEKGKDVELRCDPISGHTALYWYRQSLGQGLEFLIYFQGNSAPDKSGLPSDRFSAERTGGSVSTLTIQRTQQEDSAVYLCASRPGSPAETQYFGPGTRLLVL.

The chain employs TRBV19 and TRBJ2-7; TRBD2 matches at 12 bases. Germline CDR1 LNHDA, CDR2 SQIVND (reference sequence). V shed 2 bases and J 2 bases; nucleotides not matched to a gene: 19. The CDR3 loop spans 21 amino acids. This chain's CDR3 is CASSIQGQSTNLAGGPYEQYF. CDR3 nucleotide sequence: TGTGCCAGTAGTATACAGGGACAATCTACCAACCTAGCGGGGGGGCCCTACGAGCAGTACTTC.

In this sample, this clone turned up a few times. The rearrangement uses TRBV2 and TRBJ1-3; 10 bases line up with TRBD1. With V trimmed by 6 bases and J by 0 bases, 8 bases remained unmatched. The length of the CDR3 is 17 residues. The germline gives CDR1 SNHLY, CDR2 FYNNEI. CDR3 protein: CASSPRTGGVSGNTIYF. CDR3 DNA: TGTGCCAGCAGCCCTAGGACAGGGGGAGTCTCTGGAAACACCATATATTTT.

This chain connects TRBV2 to TRBJ2-5, with D perhaps TRBD1 (5 bases). The CDR3 is 13 residues long. The germline gives CDR1 SNHLY, CDR2 FYNNEI. Between the trimmed V and J ends, which lost 6 bases and 5 bases, there was a span of 13 bases. In DNA form, the CDR3 reads TGTGCCAGCAGGTACGGACATACGGAGACCCAGTACTTC. This sequence encodes CASRYGHTETQYF.

The chain combines TRBV7-2 with TRBJ2-7, with D tentatively TRBD2 (5 bases). CDR1 and CDR2 from the germline V gene are SGHTA and FQGNSA. CDR3 length: 15 amino acids. V dropped 1 base and J dropped 4 bases, with 14 bases sitting between them. The CDR3 is CASSLGSGSQYEQYF. The CDR3 region has the DNA TGTGCCAGCAGCTTAGGAAGTGGGAGTCAGTACGAGCAGTACTTC. Full variable domain (rest looked up from reference TRBV7-2 and TRBJ2-7): GAGVSQSPSNKVTEKGKDVELRCDPISGHTALYWYRQSLGQGLEFLIYFQGNSAPDKSGLPSDRFSAERTGGSVSTLTIQRTQQEDSAVYLCASSLGSGSQYEQYFGPGTRLTVT.

The chain carries TRBV24-1 and TRBJ2-2, with D possibly matching TRBD2 (5 bases). The germline CDR1 and CDR2 sequences are KGHDR and SFDVKD. The V end was cut by 3 bases, the J end by 5 bases, with 15 bases between. The CDR3 loop spans 16 amino acids. CDR3 DNA sequence: TGTGCCACCAGTGATGGGAGCAGAATTCAGACCGGGGAGCTGTTTTTT. Translated: CATSDGSRIQTGELFF.

This clone was recorded many times. The chain carries TRBV6-5 and TRBJ1-2; D is perhaps TRBD1 (6 bases). Trimming pared 10 bases from V and 2 bases from J, leaving 11 bases between. Germline CDR1 MNHEY, CDR2 SVGAGI. The CDR3 covers 12 residues. The CDR3 nucleotides read TGTGCCACCAAGGGACAAAACTATGGCTACACCTTC. Amino acids: CATKGQNYGYTF.

This clone was detected a few times. The CDR3 DNA follows: TGCGCCAGCAGCCAAGGGCGGGTAGGGTTCAACACCGGGGAGCTGTTTTTT. Its translation is CASSQGRVGFNTGELFF. The J gene is TRBJ2-2, the V gene TRBV4-1; D perhaps matches TRBD2 (5 bases). The V end lost 1 base, the J end lost 2 bases, and 14 bases lay between the germline ends. From germline, CDR1 is MGHRA and CDR2 YSYEKL. The CDR3 contains 17 residues.

The chain combines TRBV7-2 with TRBJ1-4, with 10 positions matching TRBD1. Germline V gives CDR1 SGHTA, CDR2 FQGNSA. The trim removed 6 bases at V and 7 bases at J, leaving 8 bases unmatched. The CDR3 loop spans 15 amino acids. The CDR3 spells CASRRGGQGSEKLFF. CDR3 nucleotides: TGTGCCAGCAGAAGGGGGGGACAGGGGTCTGAAAAACTGTTTTTT.

This clone was recorded once. The chain is built from TRBV5-1 and TRBJ2-2, with D tentatively TRBD2 (6 bases). CDR1 and CDR2 from the germline V gene are SGHRS and YFSETQ. The V end was cut by 0 bases, the J end by 6 bases, with 15 bases between. The CDR3 totals 16 residues. CDR3 sequence reads: CASSLVSSRDAGELFF. CDR3 in DNA: TGCGCCAGCAGCTTGGTTAGCTCGCGGGATGCCGGGGAGCTGTTTTTT.

CDR3 sequence: CASSYSGQGRQPQHF. Here the CDR3 DNA reads TGTGCCAGCAGTTACTCGGGACAGGGGCGTCAGCCCCAGCATTTT. The rearrangement uses TRBV6-2 or TRBV6-3 and TRBJ1-5; 10 bases agree with TRBD1. This CDR3 spans 15 amino acids. J was trimmed by 6 bases and V by 0 bases; bases with no gene match: 2. Germline lookup yields CDR1 MNHEY and CDR2 SVGEGT.

This chain links TRBV19 with TRBJ1-1; 8 nucleotides line up with TRBD1. CDR3 length equals 14 residues. Germline V lookup: CDR1 LNHDA, CDR2 SQIVND (reference sequence). The J segment lost 5 bases and the V segment lost 8 bases, leaving 10 bases of the junction unmatched. The CDR3 loop reads CASAWTGSVTEAFF. The CDR3 nucleotides are TGTGCCAGTGCCTGGACAGGGTCGGTTACTGAAGCTTTCTTT.

The rearrangement joins TRBV15 to TRBJ2-7; D uncertain. V dropped 0 bases and J dropped 7 bases, with 10 bases sitting between them. Per germline, CDR1 LNHNV and CDR2 YYDKDF (reference sequence). There are 13 residues in the CDR3. The CDR3 DNA reads as TGTGCCACCAGCAGAGATGGTTCCCGGGAGCAGTACTTC. Translating it yields CATSRDGSREQYF.

For this clone: The sample carries other DNA sequences with the same CDR3. The chain employs TRBV18 and TRBJ2-7; weak D call: TRBD1 (5 bases). Germline values: CDR1 KGHSH, CDR2 LQKENI. The germline V and J ends were trimmed by 3 bases and 4 bases, with 10 bases remaining between them. This CDR3 comprises 13 residues. The CDR3 spells CASSPGQSYEQYF. In nucleotides, the CDR3 is TGTGCCAGCTCACCGGGGCAGTCATACGAGCAGTACTTC.

The chain recombines TRBV4-1 with TRBJ2-2, with a possible D match to TRBD2 (5 bases). The CDR3 sequence is 16 residues long. Germline CDR1 MGHRA, CDR2 YSYEKL. The germline V and J ends were trimmed by 0 bases and 1 base, with 9 bases remaining between them. The CDR3 here is CASSQEGVWNTGELFF. The CDR3, as DNA: TGCGCCAGCAGCCAAGAGGGAGTATGGAACACCGGGGAGCTGTTTTTT.